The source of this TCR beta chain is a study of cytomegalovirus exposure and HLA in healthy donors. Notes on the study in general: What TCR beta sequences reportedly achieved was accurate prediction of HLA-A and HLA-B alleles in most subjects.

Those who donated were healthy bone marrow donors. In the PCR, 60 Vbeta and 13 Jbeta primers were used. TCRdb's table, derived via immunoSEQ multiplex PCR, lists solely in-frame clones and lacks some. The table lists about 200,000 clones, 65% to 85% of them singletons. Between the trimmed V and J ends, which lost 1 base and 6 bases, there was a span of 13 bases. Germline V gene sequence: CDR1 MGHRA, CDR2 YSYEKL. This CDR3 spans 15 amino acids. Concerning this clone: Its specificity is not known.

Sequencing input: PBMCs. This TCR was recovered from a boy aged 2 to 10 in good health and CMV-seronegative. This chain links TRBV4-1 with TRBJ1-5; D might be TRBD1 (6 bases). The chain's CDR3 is CASSQVGGASQPQHF. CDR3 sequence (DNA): TGCGCCAGCAGCCAAGTAGGGGGGGCTAGTCAGCCCCAGCATTTT.